This T cell receptor beta chain was sequenced for a study of blood T cell repertoires in COVID-19. Whole-study context: T cells, B-cell-depleted T cells, or PBMCs provided the cDNA or gDNA that served as material.

Seattle enrolled patients during active infection and tracked them longitudinally. Produced via immunoSEQ multiplex PCR; TCRdb's table is partial and in-frame only. Altogether 200,000 to 250,000 clones are present, almost 85% being singletons, with the ten largest covering 2% to 3%. The trim removed 6 bases at V and 6 bases at J, leaving 7 bases unmatched. The V gene's germline CDR1 is SGHAT and CDR2 FQNNGV. This CDR3 is 14 amino acids long. The source material was peripheral blood. V is TRBV11-2 and J is TRBJ2-1; 8 bases match TRBD1. This receptor was obtained from a woman between 65 and 79 years old with COVID-19, enrolled during active disease. This chain's CDR3 is CASSQTGARNEQFF. The CDR3 DNA reads TGTGCCAGCAGTCAGACAGGGGCTCGCAATGAGCAGTTCTTC. The whole variable domain, filled in from reference TRBV11-2 and TRBJ2-1, reads EAGVAQSPRYKIIEKRQSVAFWCNPISGHATLYWYQQILGQGPKLLIQFQNNGVVDDSQLPKDRFSAERLKGVDSTLKIQPAKLEDSAVYLCASSQTGARNEQFFGPGTRLTVL.